One and the same sample provided the 32 T cell receptor beta chains below, sequenced in a study of T cells in Graves' hyperthyroidism and ophthalmopathy. RNA transcripts yielded amplified TCR beta CDR3 regions. An initial round of RT-PCR targeting the TCR CDR3 relied on the HTBI primer set. TCRdb processed the multiplex PCR reads anew with MiXCR; each CDR3 protein has one entry. The sample contains 300,000 to 400,000 distinct CDR3 sequences, 13% of which appear only once. Sequences were obtained from blood. Receptors were obtained from a woman younger than 35 with Graves' hyperthyroidism.

This clonotype was seen repeatedly, ten times or more. The rearrangement uses TRBV18 and TRBJ2-1, with 8 bases fitting TRBD2. CDR1 and CDR2 (germline): KGHSH, LQKENI. The CDR3 consists of 15 residues. Trimming cost V 1 base and J 7 bases; bases outside gene matches: 6. CDR3 bases: TGTGCCAGCTCACCACTGAGCGGGAGTGGAAATGAGCAGTTCTTC. This codes for CASSPLSGSGNEQFF.

This clonotype came up many times. The V gene is TRBV5-1, the J gene TRBJ1-2; 7 bases align to TRBD1. CDR3 length: 16 residues. With 1 base clipped from V and 5 bases from J, the junction kept 11 bases outside the gene matches. Looked up from germline, CDR1 is SGHRS and CDR2 is YFSETQ. CDR3 nucleotides: TGCGCCAGCAGCTTGCTTGGGACAGCGGAGCCGTATGGCTACACCTTC. This encodes CASSLLGTAEPYGYTF.

This clonotype was counted many times. The rearrangement uses TRBV20-1 and TRBJ1-1, with a possible D match to TRBD1 (6 bases). Germline CDR1 is DFQATT and CDR2 is SNEGSKA (reference sequence). Trimming cost V 3 bases and J 0 bases, with 20 bases left between them. CDR3 length: 17 residues. The CDR3 nucleotides are TGCAGTGCTAGGATCTTGGGGGGCCCCGGTATGAACACTGAAGCTTTCTTT. Translation gives CSARILGGPGMNTEAFF.

This clonotype has just a few counts. A read error may be the cause here, since a much bigger clone is one base away. The chain uses TRBV10-3 and TRBJ2-4, with D perhaps TRBD2 (5 bases). V lost 4 bases and J 3 bases, leaving 10 bases between the germline ends. The CDR3 spans 14 residues. CDR1 ENHRY and CDR2 SYGVKD come from the germline V gene. CDR3: CAISGALDKNIQYF. The CDR3 nucleotides read TGTGCCATCAGTGGCGCACTAGACAAAAACATTCAGTACTTC.

Ten or more counts support this clonotype. V is TRBV6-1 and J is TRBJ1-5, with D uncertain. Germline lookup yields CDR1 MNHNS and CDR2 SASEGT. Trimming took 6 bases from V and 4 from J, leaving 16 bases between them. The CDR3 runs 15 residues. CDR3 sequence: CASRDRAHRNQPQHF. The DNA for the CDR3 is TGTGCCAGCAGGGACCGGGCCCATAGAAATCAGCCCCAGCATTTT.

Of note for this clonotype: With a much larger clone just one base away, this may be a read error. The rearrangement uses TRBV4-2 and TRBJ2-1, with D perhaps matching TRBD1 (5 bases). The germline V gene has CDR1 LGHNA and CDR2 YNFKEQ. This CDR3 comprises 15 residues. CDR3 in amino acids: CASSPTLDRTNERFF. DNA for the CDR3: TGTGCCAGCAGCCCCACGCTCGACAGAACCAATGAGCGGTTCTTC.

This clonotype has at least ten counts. V gene TRBV12-3 or TRBV12-4 combines with J gene TRBJ1-4, with D maybe TRBD1 (5 bases). V lost 5 bases, J lost 3 bases, and 13 bases lay in between. The CDR3 has 15 residues. CDR3 protein: CASSPWGRPNEKLFF. The CDR3 DNA follows: TGTGCCAGCAGTCCTTGGGGCAGACCTAATGAAAAACTGTTTTTT.

Written as DNA, the CDR3 is TGCGCCAGCAGCCGGGGGGGAGCGGGAAATGAGCAGTTCTTC. This gives the protein CASSRGGAGNEQFF. The rearrangement joins TRBV4-1 to TRBJ2-1, with TRBD2 matching 7 bases. Germline V gene sequence: CDR1 MGHRA, CDR2 YSYEKL. With 4 bases clipped from V and 7 bases from J, the junction kept 7 bases outside the gene matches. The CDR3 contains 14 residues.

This clonotype was recorded at least ten times. V gene TRBV7-9 combines with J gene TRBJ2-7, with TRBD1 identical over 10 bases. The CDR3 sequence is 15 residues long. The germline gives CDR1 SEHNR, CDR2 FQNEAQ (reference sequence). V lost 6 bases, J lost 4 bases, and 9 bases stayed unmatched. The CDR3 coding sequence is TGTGCCAGCAGTCCCCGGGACAGGGGTTTGTACGAGCAGTACTTC. Translated: CASSPRDRGLYEQYF.

The CDR3 spells CASSNPPIGSPLHF. In DNA form, the CDR3 reads TGTGCCAGTAGTAACCCCCCCATTGGGTCACCCCTCCACTTT. The chain carries TRBV19 and TRBJ1-6; D call uncertain. The V and J ends lost 4 bases and 10 bases respectively, with 14 bases between them. Per the germline V gene, CDR1 is LNHDA and CDR2 is SQIVND (reference sequence). The CDR3 has 14 residues.

This clonotype showed up many times. The gene calls are TRBV28 and TRBJ1-6; possibly TRBD1 for D (5 bases). Between the trimmed V and J ends, which lost 3 bases and 10 bases, there was a span of 13 bases. Germline loops: CDR1 MDHEN, CDR2 SYDVKM. This CDR3 spans 14 amino acids. CDR3 in amino acids: CASSFPRGFSPLHF. In nucleotides, the CDR3 is TGTGCCAGCAGTTTCCCAAGGGGCTTCTCACCCCTCCACTTT.

This clonotype has a handful of counts. The junction differs from germline at one of its ends, possibly a read error. The J gene is TRBJ1-2, the V gene TRBV18; tentative D call: TRBD1 (5 bases). Germline V gene sequence: CDR1 KGHSH, CDR2 LQKENI. There are 13 residues in the CDR3. CDR3 DNA sequence: TGTGCCAGCTCACCACAACAGGAGAATGGCTGCACCTTC. Translated: CASSPQQENGCTF.

The table lists this clonotype with a few counts. This chain uses TRBV5-1 with TRBJ2-2; 8 nucleotides match TRBD1. The ends lost 1 base at V and 0 bases at J; junction bases unmatched: 5. There are 17 residues in the CDR3. CDR1 and CDR2 from the germline V gene are SGHRS and YFSETQ. The DNA for the CDR3 is TGCGCCAGCAGCTTGAAGGAGACAGGGGCGAACACCGGGGAGCTGTTTTTT. Its protein is CASSLKETGANTGELFF.

The sample holds many counts of this clonotype. The chain is built from TRBV28 and TRBJ2-1; 8 bases map to TRBD1. The CDR3 length is 17 residues. The junction had 13 bases not matched to a gene; V was cut back by 3 bases and J by 6 bases. Germline V gene sequence: CDR1 MDHEN, CDR2 SYDVKM. CDR3 protein: CASSLGIGQGSLNEQFF. As DNA, the CDR3 is TGTGCCAGCAGTTTGGGGATAGGACAGGGATCCCTCAATGAGCAGTTCTTC.

The chain combines TRBV9 with TRBJ2-3, with 8 bases aligning to TRBD2. Germline V lookup: CDR1 SGDLS, CDR2 YYNGEE. V gave up 0 bases and J gave up 0 bases; unmatched junction bases: 3. The CDR3 has 16 residues. The CDR3 sequence is CASSVGTSGSTDTQYF. The CDR3, as DNA: TGTGCCAGCAGCGTAGGAACTAGCGGAAGCACAGATACGCAGTATTTT.

This clonotype was observed a few times. The chain combines TRBV20-1 with TRBJ2-5; 8 bases are shared with TRBD2. This CDR3 spans 14 amino acids. The germline V gene encodes CDR1 DFQATT and CDR2 SNEGSKA (reference sequence). After removal of 3 bases from V and 1 base from J, the junction contained 4 bases not matched to a gene. The CDR3 region is CSASTSGIQETQYF. The CDR3 DNA reads as TGCAGTGCTAGTACTAGCGGAATCCAAGAGACCCAGTACTTC.

Ten or more counts support this clonotype. The chain is built from TRBV5-1 and TRBJ2-7, with 8 bases identical to TRBD2. The trim removed 2 bases at V and 7 bases at J, leaving 14 bases unmatched. CDR1 SGHRS and CDR2 YFSETQ come from the germline V gene. The CDR3 is 16 amino acids. The CDR3 loop reads CASSLGRGGPSGEQYF. CDR3 sequence (DNA): TGCGCCAGCAGCTTAGGGCGCGGGGGGCCCTCGGGTGAGCAGTACTTC.

About this clonotype itself: At one boundary the junction diverges from the germline segment, which might be a read error. The chain carries TRBV7-2 and TRBJ2-5; D gene ambiguous. The CDR3 sequence is 12 residues long. Germline V gives CDR1 SGHTA, CDR2 FQGNSA. The CDR3 bases are TGTGCCAGCAGCTTATCTGGTGAGACCCGGTGCTTC. It yields the protein CASSLSGETRCF.

This clonotype was detected ten times or more. The chain carries TRBV15 and TRBJ1-6; D is unresolved. The CDR3 has 14 amino acids. Per the germline V gene, CDR1 is LNHNV and CDR2 is YYDKDF (reference sequence). Trimming took 0 bases from V and 8 from J, leaving 8 bases between them. CDR3: CATSRDWGDSPLHF. The CDR3 DNA reads as TGTGCCACCAGCAGAGACTGGGGTGATTCACCCCTCCACTTT.

This clonotype was detected many times. The CDR3 sequence: CASRATGTPSNYGYTF. The CDR3 coding sequence is TGTGCCAGCAGGGCAACCGGGACGCCATCTAACTATGGCTACACCTTC. This chain connects TRBV6-1 to TRBJ1-2; the D gene is possibly TRBD1 (5 bases). The CDR3 covers 16 residues. CDR1 is MNHNS, CDR2 SASEGT, per germline. Trimming removed 6 bases at V and 0 bases at J, with 17 bases between.

This clonotype was seen at least ten times. This chain links TRBV7-3 with TRBJ2-3; D is ambiguous. V lost 3 bases and J lost 2, with 12 bases in between. Germline loops: CDR1 SGHTA, CDR2 FQGTGA. This CDR3 contains 15 residues. In DNA form, the CDR3 reads TGTGCCAGCAGCTTGACCTCTTATTCCACAGATACGCAGTATTTT. As protein: CASSLTSYSTDTQYF.

The chain combines TRBV6-5 with TRBJ1-1; 7 positions match TRBD1. V lost 2 bases and J lost 7; bases outside the gene matches: 7. The germline V gene has CDR1 MNHEY and CDR2 SVGAGI. The CDR3 consists of 14 residues. The CDR3 DNA reads TGTGCCAGCAGTTACCGTGACAGGGCGAATGAAGCTTTCTTT. It is translated as CASSYRDRANEAFF.

This clonotype was seen ten or more times. The chain couples TRBV20-1 to TRBJ2-7; 11 nucleotides agree with TRBD2. V dropped 3 bases and J dropped 6; count of bases not matched to a gene: 10. Germline assignment: CDR1 DFQATT and CDR2 SNEGSKA (reference sequence). The CDR3 is 15 amino acids. CDR3 sequence: CSARGLAGGTSEQYF. Here the CDR3 DNA reads TGCAGTGCTAGGGGTTTAGCGGGAGGGACCTCCGAGCAGTACTTC.

This clonotype was found many times. The rearrangement joins TRBV11-2 to TRBJ2-2, with 7 bases identical to TRBD2. V shed 0 bases and J 5 bases; nucleotides not matched to a gene: 3. Germline CDR1 and CDR2: SGHAT and FQNNGV. The CDR3 spans 15 residues. CDR3 sequence (DNA): TGTGCCAGCAGCTTAGATGAACTAGCGACCGGGGAGCTGTTTTTT. Its protein product is CASSLDELATGELFF.

This clonotype was recorded many times. The genes are TRBV6-1 and TRBJ2-1; D uncertain. Trimming took 1 base from V and 1 from J, leaving 11 bases between them. The germline V gene has CDR1 MNHNS and CDR2 SASEGT. The CDR3 extends over 16 amino acids. The CDR3 loop reads CASSEVVATSYNEQFF. The CDR3 nucleotides read TGTGCCAGCAGTGAAGTAGTGGCAACTTCCTACAATGAGCAGTTCTTC.

This clonotype was counted many times. V and J are TRBV15 and TRBJ2-7; 7 bases are a match to TRBD1. The trim removed 0 bases at V and 2 bases at J, leaving 7 bases unmatched. The germline V gene encodes CDR1 LNHNV and CDR2 YYDKDF (reference sequence). The CDR3 spans 16 residues. This CDR3 reads CATSRDLTGVPYEQYF. The CDR3 DNA follows: TGTGCCACCAGCAGAGACCTTACAGGGGTTCCCTACGAGCAGTACTTC.

This clonotype was detected many times. The V and J genes are TRBV5-1 and TRBJ2-7, with D perhaps assigned TRBD1 or TRBD2 (5 bases each). The CDR3 sequence is 16 residues long. V was cut by 4 bases and J by 2 bases, with 19 bases left in between. Germline V gene lookup returns CDR1 SGHRS and CDR2 YFSETQ. The CDR3 sequence is CASSPGQSSDPYEQYF. CDR3 nucleotides: TGCGCCAGCAGCCCGGGGCAGAGTAGCGACCCCTACGAGCAGTACTTC.

CDR3 nucleotide sequence: TGTGCCAGCAGCCAAGGCCGGACTAGCGGGGAAGAGACCCAGTACTTC. Translation: CASSQGRTSGEETQYF. This chain links TRBV11-3 with TRBJ2-5, with TRBD2 identical over 12 bases. Germline V gene lookup returns CDR1 SGHNT and CDR2 YENEEA. The CDR3 extends over 16 amino acids. V shed 5 bases, J shed 3 bases, and the junction held 7 bases outside the gene matches.

At least ten counts were recorded for this clonotype. The chain links TRBV7-9 to TRBJ2-1; D is uncertain. The germline V and J ends were trimmed by 3 bases and 8 bases, with 8 bases remaining between them. The germline CDR1 and CDR2 sequences are SEHNR and FQNEAQ (reference sequence). This CDR3 region has 12 residues. As DNA, the CDR3 is TGTGCCAGCAGCTTTCAACCGGATGAGCAGTTCTTC. Encoded protein: CASSFQPDEQFF.

The chain carries TRBV19 and TRBJ2-6; D unresolved. The CDR3 runs 18 residues. V lost 6 bases and J lost 1, with 19 bases in between. Per the germline V gene, CDR1 is LNHDA and CDR2 is SQIVND (reference sequence). The CDR3 loop reads CASRGLRSPLSGANVLTF. CDR3 DNA sequence: TGTGCCAGTAGAGGGCTTAGATCCCCCCTTTCTGGGGCCAACGTCCTGACTTTC.

The chain employs TRBV9 and TRBJ2-2; no reliable D call. The V and J ends lost 1 base and 4 bases respectively, with 20 bases between them. Germline values: CDR1 SGDLS, CDR2 YYNGEE. The CDR3 runs to 18 residues. In nucleotides, the CDR3 is TGTGCCAGCAGCGTATTCGCTTTTGGGGAATTGAGCACCGGGGAGCTGTTTTTT. It translates to CASSVFAFGELSTGELFF.

The V gene is TRBV6-5, the J gene TRBJ1-3; no clear D gene. Trimming left V 4 bases short and J 0 bases short, with 10 bases between. CDR1 and CDR2 from the germline V gene are MNHEY and SVGAGI. This CDR3 is 15 amino acids long. The CDR3 region has the DNA TGTGCCAGCAGTTTTCACAAGGACTCTGGAAACACCATATATTTT. Translation: CASSFHKDSGNTIYF.